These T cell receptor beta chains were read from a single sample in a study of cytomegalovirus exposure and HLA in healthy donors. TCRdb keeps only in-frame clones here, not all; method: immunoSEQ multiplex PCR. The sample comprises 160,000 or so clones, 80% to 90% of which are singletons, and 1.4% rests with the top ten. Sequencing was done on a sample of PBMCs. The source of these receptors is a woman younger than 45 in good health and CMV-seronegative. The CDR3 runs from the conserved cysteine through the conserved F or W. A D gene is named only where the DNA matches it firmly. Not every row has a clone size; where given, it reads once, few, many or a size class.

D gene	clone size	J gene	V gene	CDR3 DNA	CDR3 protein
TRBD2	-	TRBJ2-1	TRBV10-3	TGTGCCATCAGGGATAGCGGGGGGAATTACAATGAGCAGTTCTTC	CAIRDSGGNYNEQFF
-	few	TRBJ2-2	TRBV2	TGTGCCAGCAGAAGACAAGGGGGTGCCGGGGAGCTGTTTTTT	CASRRQGGAGELFF
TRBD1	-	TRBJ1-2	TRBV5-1	TGCGCCAGCAGCACAGGGGAAACAGCCTTCTATGGCTACACCTTC	CASSTGETAFYGYTF
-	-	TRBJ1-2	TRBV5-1	TGCGCCAGCAGATTAACAAGTAACTATGGCTACACCTTC	CASRLTSNYGYTF
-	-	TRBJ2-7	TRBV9	TGTGCCAGCAGCCCAAACGAGCAGTACTTC	CASSPNEQYF
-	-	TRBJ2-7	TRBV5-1	TGCGCCAGCAGCCGGACAGAGAGCTCCTACGAGCAGTACTTC	CASSRTESSYEQYF
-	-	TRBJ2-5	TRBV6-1	TGTGCCAGCAGTGACAGGGGTCAGCGAACCCAGTACTTC	CASSDRGQRTQYF
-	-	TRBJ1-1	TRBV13	TGTGCCAGCAGCTTAGTGAGCCCAGGGGTCTCGGTCACTGAAGCTTTCTTT	CASSLVSPGVSVTEAFF
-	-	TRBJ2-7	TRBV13	TGTGCCAGCAGCGCGGGACTTAGACCCTACGAGCAGTACTTC	CASSAGLRPYEQYF
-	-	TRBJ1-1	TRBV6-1	TGTGCCAGCAGTGAAGCGCAGGGGATGGGTCTGGCTTTCTTT	CASSEAQGMGLAFF
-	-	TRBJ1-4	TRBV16	TGTGCCAGCAGCCAATCGAAGTCGGGACACGGACTGTTTTTT	CASSQSKSGHGLFF
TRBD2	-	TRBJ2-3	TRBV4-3	TGCGCCAGCAGTCGGGGGGGTATGACTAGCGGGGGCCGCACAGATACGCAGTATTTT	CASSRGGMTSGGRTDTQYF
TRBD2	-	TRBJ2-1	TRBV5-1	TGCGCCAGCAGCCACCCGGGACTAGCGGGGGGGCCCTACAATGAGCAGTTCTTC	CASSHPGLAGGPYNEQFF
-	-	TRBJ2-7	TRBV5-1	TGCGCCAGCAGCTCAGGGTGGGTTTTCTCCTACGAGCAGTACTTC	CASSSGWVFSYEQYF
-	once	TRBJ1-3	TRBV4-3	TGCGCCAGCAGCCTAGGACTTAGCTCTGGAAACACCATATATTTT	CASSLGLSSGNTIYF
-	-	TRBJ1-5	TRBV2	TGTGCCAGCAGTGCCCCTCGGGACAATCAGCCCCAGCATTTT	CASSAPRDNQPQHF
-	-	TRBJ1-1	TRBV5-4	TGTGCCAGCAGTCGTGGGGCGGGGGGAACTGAAGCTTTCTTT	CASSRGAGGTEAFF
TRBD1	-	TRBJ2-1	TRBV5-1	TGCGCCAGCAGCTTACAGGGGAACACCTACAATGAGCAGTTCTTC	CASSLQGNTYNEQFF
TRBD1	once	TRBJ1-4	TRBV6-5	TGTGCCAGCAGTTCACCGACAGGGTGGGGCGATGAAAAACTGTTTTTT	CASSSPTGWGDEKLFF
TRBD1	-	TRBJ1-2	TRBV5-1	TGCGCCAGCAGCCTCCGGGACAGGGGAGAATATGGCTACACCTTC	CASSLRDRGEYGYTF
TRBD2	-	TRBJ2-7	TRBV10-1	TGCGCCAGCTCCTGGACTAGGATGGACGAGCAGTACTTC	CASSWTRMDEQYF
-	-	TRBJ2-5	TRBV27	TGTGCCAGCAGTCCATGGACAGCAAAAGAGACCCAGTACTTC	CASSPWTAKETQYF
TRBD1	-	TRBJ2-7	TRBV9	TGTGCCAGCAGCGCAGGACAGGGTTTTCCCCACGAGCAGTACTTC	CASSAGQGFPHEQYF
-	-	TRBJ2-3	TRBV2	TGTGCCAGCAGTACGGTCCAGGGCACAGATACGCAGTATTTT	CASSTVQGTDTQYF
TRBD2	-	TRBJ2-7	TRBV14	TGTGCCAGCAGCCCGCAGCGGGGGCCCTACGAGCAGTACTTC	CASSPQRGPYEQYF
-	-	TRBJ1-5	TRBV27	TGTGCCAGCGGCAGGGGCGCTGATCAGCCCCAGCATTTT	CASGRGADQPQHF
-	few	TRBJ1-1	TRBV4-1	TGCGCCAGCAGCCAGACAAATACAGGGAGAACTGAAGCTTTCTTT	CASSQTNTGRTEAFF
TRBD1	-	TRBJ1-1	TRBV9	TGTGCCAGCAGCGTAGATCCCCTGACAGGGGTGGACACTGAAGCTTTCTTT	CASSVDPLTGVDTEAFF
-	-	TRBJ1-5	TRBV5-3	TGTGCCAGAAGCTTGGGCCGGGAACAGCCCCAGCATTTT	CARSLGREQPQHF
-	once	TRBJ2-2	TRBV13	TGTGCCAGCAGCCCCCGGAATGGAGCCGGGGAGCTGTTTTTT	CASSPRNGAGELFF
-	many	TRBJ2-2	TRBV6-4	TGTGCCAGCAGTAACAGGGACACCGGGGAGCTGTTTTTT	CASSNRDTGELFF
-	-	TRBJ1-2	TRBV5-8	TGTGCCAGCAGCACTCGGGACACCTTTAACTATGGCTACACCTTC	CASSTRDTFNYGYTF
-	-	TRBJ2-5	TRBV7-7	TGTGCTAGCAGCTTAAAGGGGCGAGAGACCCAGTACTTC	CASSLKGRETQYF
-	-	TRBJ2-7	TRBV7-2	TGTGCCAGCAGCCCCCGCAGGGGTGCCTACGAGCAGTACTTC	CASSPRRGAYEQYF
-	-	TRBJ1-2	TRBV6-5	TGTGCCAGCAGTTACGGCCCGTCGGGATATGGCTACACCTTC	CASSYGPSGYGYTF
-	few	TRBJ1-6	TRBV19	TGTGCCAGTAGTGCCAGTTATAATTCACCCCTCCACTTT	CASSASYNSPLHF
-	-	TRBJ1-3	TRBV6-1	TGTGCCAGCAGGATAAACCTAGGCTCTGGAAACACCATATATTTT	CASRINLGSGNTIYF
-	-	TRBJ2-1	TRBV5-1	TGCGCCAGCAGTTATACTAGCAGGGCGAATGAGCAGTTCTTC	CASSYTSRANEQFF
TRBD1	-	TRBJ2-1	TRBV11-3	TGTGCCAGCAGCCCGGGACAGGGATACAATGAGCAGTTCTTC	CASSPGQGYNEQFF
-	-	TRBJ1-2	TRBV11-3	TGTGCCAGCAGCTTCAGGGATCCCTATGGCTACACCTTC	CASSFRDPYGYTF
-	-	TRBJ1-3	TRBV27	TGTGCCAGCAGTTTATCGTCAGGGTTCAGAGGAAACACCATATATTTT	CASSLSSGFRGNTIYF
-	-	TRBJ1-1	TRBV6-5	TGTGCCAGCAGTCGAGGCGGGGCAGAAGCTTTCTTT	CASSRGGAEAFF
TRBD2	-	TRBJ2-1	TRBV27	TGTGCCAGCAGTTTACGGGGGGGCCCCAACAATGAGCAGTTCTTC	CASSLRGGPNNEQFF
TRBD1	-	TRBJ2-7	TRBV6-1	TGTGCCAGCAGAGGAACAGGGGGCGGCTACGAGCAGTACTTC	CASRGTGGGYEQYF
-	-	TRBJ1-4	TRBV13	TGTGCCAGCAGCTCCGAGAGTGGGAGCCCCGAAAAACTGTTTTTT	CASSSESGSPEKLFF
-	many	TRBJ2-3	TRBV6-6	TGTGCCAGCAGTTACAGGGAGGTAGATACGCAGTATTTT	CASSYREVDTQYF
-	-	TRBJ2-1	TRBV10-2	TGCGCCAGCAGTCGACAAAGTGCGGGTGAGCAGTTCTTC	CASSRQSAGEQFF